This T cell receptor (beta chain) was obtained from a study of blood T cell repertoires in COVID-19. On the study more broadly: Some COVID-19 samples were acute and others convalescent; all came from the United States, Italy and Spain.

Sequenced by immunoSEQ multiplex PCR; TCRdb stores in-frame clones only, minus some. The sample contains under 250,000 clones, about four fifths of which appear only once. Germline-derived CDR1 and CDR2 are MNHEY and SVGEGT. Trimming cost V 2 bases and J 8 bases, with 18 bases left between them. This CDR3 contains 15 residues. The V call is TRBV6-2 or TRBV6-3, the J call TRBJ1-2, with D possibly TRBD1 on 6 matching bases. Material: peripheral blood. This TCR was recovered from a man aged 35 to 55 with active or convalescent COVID-19. CDR3 DNA sequence: TGTGCCAGCAGTTACGGGGGCGTCCCCCCGGGGGGCTACACCTTC. Amino acids: CASSYGGVPPGGYTF.